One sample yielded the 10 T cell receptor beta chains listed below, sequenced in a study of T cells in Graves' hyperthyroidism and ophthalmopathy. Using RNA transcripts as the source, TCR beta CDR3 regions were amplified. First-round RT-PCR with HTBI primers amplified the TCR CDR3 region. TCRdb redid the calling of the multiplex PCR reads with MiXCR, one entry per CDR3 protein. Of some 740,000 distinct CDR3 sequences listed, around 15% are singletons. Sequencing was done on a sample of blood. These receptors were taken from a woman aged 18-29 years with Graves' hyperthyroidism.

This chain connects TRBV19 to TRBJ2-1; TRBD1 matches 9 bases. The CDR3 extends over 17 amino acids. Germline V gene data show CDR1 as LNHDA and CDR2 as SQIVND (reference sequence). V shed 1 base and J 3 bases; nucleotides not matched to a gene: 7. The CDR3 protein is CASSIVFGTGRYNEQFF. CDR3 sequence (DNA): TGTGCCAGTAGTATAGTTTTCGGGACAGGGCGCTACAATGAGCAGTTCTTC.

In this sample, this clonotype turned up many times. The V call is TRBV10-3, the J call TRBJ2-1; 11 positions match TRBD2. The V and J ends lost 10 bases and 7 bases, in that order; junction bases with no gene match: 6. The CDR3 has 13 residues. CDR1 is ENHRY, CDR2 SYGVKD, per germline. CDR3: CATLTSGENEQFF. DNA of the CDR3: TGTGCCACCCTGACTAGCGGGGAGAATGAGCAGTTCTTC.

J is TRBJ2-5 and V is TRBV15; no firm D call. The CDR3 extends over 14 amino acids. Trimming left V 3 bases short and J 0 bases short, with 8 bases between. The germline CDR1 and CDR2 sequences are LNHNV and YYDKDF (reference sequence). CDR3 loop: CATSSEWYQETQYF. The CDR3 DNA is TGTGCCACCAGCAGCGAGTGGTACCAAGAGACCCAGTACTTC.

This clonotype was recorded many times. The CDR3 DNA follows: TGTGCCAGCAGTTCCTTGGGACAGGGACCATCCTACGAGCAGTACTTC. It codes for CASSSLGQGPSYEQYF. V and J are TRBV7-9 and TRBJ2-7, with 9 bases aligning to TRBD1. Germline loops: CDR1 SEHNR, CDR2 FQNEAQ (reference sequence). After removal of 6 bases from V and 1 base from J, the junction contained 10 bases not matched to a gene. The length of the CDR3 is 16 residues.

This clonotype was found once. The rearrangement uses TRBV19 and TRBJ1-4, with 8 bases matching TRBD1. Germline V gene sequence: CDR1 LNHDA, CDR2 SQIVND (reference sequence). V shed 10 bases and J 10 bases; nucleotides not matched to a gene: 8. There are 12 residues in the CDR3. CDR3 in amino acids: CATRTGLGKLFF. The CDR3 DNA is TGTGCCACGAGGACAGGGTTGGGAAAACTGTTTTTT.

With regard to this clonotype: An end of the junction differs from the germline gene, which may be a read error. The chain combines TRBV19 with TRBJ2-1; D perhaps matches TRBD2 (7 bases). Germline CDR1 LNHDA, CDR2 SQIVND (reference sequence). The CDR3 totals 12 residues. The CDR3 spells CPSSEGGSGKFF. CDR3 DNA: TGTCCCAGTAGTGAGGGGGGAAGCGGGAAGTTCTTC.

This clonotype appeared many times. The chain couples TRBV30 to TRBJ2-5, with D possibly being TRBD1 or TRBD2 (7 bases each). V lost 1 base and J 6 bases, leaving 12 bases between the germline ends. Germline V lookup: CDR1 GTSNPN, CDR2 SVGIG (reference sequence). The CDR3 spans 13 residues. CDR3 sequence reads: CAWSAQGGKTQYF. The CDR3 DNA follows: TGTGCCTGGAGTGCCCAGGGGGGGAAGACCCAGTACTTC.

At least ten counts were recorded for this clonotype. The CDR3, as DNA: TGTGCCAGCACCCTAACAGGCGATCAGCCCCAGCATTTT. This encodes CASTLTGDQPQHF. The chain couples TRBV16 to TRBJ1-5, with D possibly TRBD1 on 5 matching bases. The V gene lost 7 bases and the J gene lost 5 bases, with 12 bases spanning the gap. The CDR3 is 13 amino acids. CDR1 KGHSY and CDR2 FQNENV come from the germline V gene.

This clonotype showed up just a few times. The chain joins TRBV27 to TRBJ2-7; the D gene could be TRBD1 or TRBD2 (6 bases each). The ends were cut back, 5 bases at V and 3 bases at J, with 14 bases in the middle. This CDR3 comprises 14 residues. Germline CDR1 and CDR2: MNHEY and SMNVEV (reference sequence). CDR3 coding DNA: TGTGCCAGCAGTGCGTTAGGGGGGAGCTACGAGCAGTACTTC. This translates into CASSALGGSYEQYF.

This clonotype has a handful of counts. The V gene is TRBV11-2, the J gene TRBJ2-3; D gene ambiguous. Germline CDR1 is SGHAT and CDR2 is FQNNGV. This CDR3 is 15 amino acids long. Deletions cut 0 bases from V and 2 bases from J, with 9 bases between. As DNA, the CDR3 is TGTGCCAGCAGCTTAGAGCCGACGGTCACAGATACGCAGTATTTT. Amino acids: CASSLEPTVTDTQYF. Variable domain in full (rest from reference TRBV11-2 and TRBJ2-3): EAGVAQSPRYKIIEKRQSVAFWCNPISGHATLYWYQQILGQGPKLLIQFQNNGVVDDSQLPKDRFSAERLKGVDSTLKIQPAKLEDSAVYLCASSLEPTVTDTQYFGPGTRLTVL.